The 30 T cell receptor beta chains below all came from one sample that was sequenced in a study of blood T cell repertoires in COVID-19. Libraries were prepared by immunoSEQ multiplex PCR; TCRdb keeps only in-frame clonotypes and omits some of them. The repertoire holds tens of thousands of clones, with more than 65% as singletons. Sample: peripheral blood. These receptor sequences come from a woman in her fifties or sixties with acute or convalescent COVID-19.

The J gene is TRBJ2-7, the V gene TRBV6-5; TRBD2 aligns across 9 bases. Looked up from germline, CDR1 is MNHEY and CDR2 is SVGAGI. CDR3 length equals 15 residues. Trimming took 6 bases from V and 0 from J; bases not matched to a gene: 6. CDR3 DNA: TGTGCCAGCAGCCCCCCGGGACTAGCCTCCTACGAGCAGTACTTC. Translation: CASSPPGLASYEQYF.

The V gene is TRBV18, the J gene TRBJ2-1; D gene uncertain. There are 15 residues in the CDR3. V was trimmed by 3 bases and J by 7 bases, leaving 16 bases between them. Per the germline V gene, CDR1 is KGHSH and CDR2 is LQKENI. The CDR3 spells CASSPPELDTNEQFF. The CDR3 nucleotides read TGTGCCAGCTCACCCCCGGAGCTCGATACGAATGAGCAGTTCTTC.

The J gene is TRBJ2-7, the V gene TRBV29-1, with TRBD1 matching 10 bases. CDR1 SQVTM and CDR2 ANQGSEA come from the germline V gene. The CDR3 covers 13 residues. With V trimmed by 6 bases and J by 4 bases, 6 bases remained unmatched. For the CDR3, the DNA is TGCAGCGTATCGGGACAGGGGTTTTACGAGCAGTACTTC. Translated, it gives CSVSGQGFYEQYF.

As regards this clone: As the CDR3 is not closed by the conserved phenylalanine or tryptophan, this likely results from a read error. The DNA is left out, because the CDR3 cannot be placed on it with certainty; the CDR3 is given as TCRdb lists it. V is TRBV3-1 (or the pseudogene TRBV3-2) and J is TRBJ1-1; TRBD1 is the table's D call, not checked against the DNA. Germline CDR1 is LGHDT and CDR2 is YNNKEL (reference sequence). Termini included, the CDR3 measures 11 amino acids. CDR3 amino acids: CASSQEGQGVV.

This chain joins TRBV19 and TRBJ1-5; D gene unclear. The CDR3 has 12 residues. V was pared by 4 bases and J by 4 bases, with 5 bases between. CDR1 and CDR2 (germline): LNHDA, SQIVND (reference sequence). The CDR3 sequence: CASSTFNQPQHF. CDR3 DNA: TGTGCCAGTAGTACCTTTAATCAGCCCCAGCATTTT.

The chain carries TRBV5-1 and TRBJ2-3, with 8 nucleotides matching TRBD2. With V trimmed by 3 bases and J by 6 bases, 6 bases remained unmatched. This CDR3 spans 14 amino acids. Germline V gene sequence: CDR1 SGHRS, CDR2 YFSETQ. CDR3 sequence (DNA): TGCGCCAGCAGCTCTCAGCGGGGGCTTGATACGCAGTATTTT. Its protein is CASSSQRGLDTQYF.

The chain carries TRBV21-1 and TRBJ2-1; the table's D call TRBD2 went unverified against the DNA. TRBV21-1 is assigned pseudogene status. The CDR3 is 18 residues long. The CDR3 DNA reads as TGTGCCAGCAGCAAAGCTCCATCGGGAGCGGGTTCCTACAATGAGCAGTTCTTC. Translation: CASSKAPSGAGSYNEQFF.

V is TRBV5-1 and J is TRBJ2-3; possibly TRBD2 for D (5 bases). Germline lookup yields CDR1 SGHRS and CDR2 YFSETQ. This CDR3 has 16 amino acids. Deletions cut 5 bases from V and 5 bases from J, with 21 bases between. CDR3 DNA sequence: TGCGCCAGCAGTTGGGGAACTATGGTTAGCGTAGATACGCAGTATTTT. This encodes CASSWGTMVSVDTQYF.

This clone has a handful of counts. The rearrangement joins TRBV2 to TRBJ1-2; 8 bases map to TRBD1. CDR3 length: 15 amino acids. The V gene end was trimmed by 4 bases and the J gene end by 5 bases; junction bases not matched to a gene: 9. CDR1 is SNHLY, CDR2 FYNNEI, per germline. CDR3 sequence: CASSAGGQGGYGYTF. CDR3 bases: TGTGCCAGCAGTGCGGGTGGACAGGGCGGTTATGGCTACACCTTC.

A single count supports this clone. V gene TRBV10-3 combines with J gene TRBJ1-2; D is perhaps TRBD1 (5 bases). V was cut by 0 bases and J by 7 bases, with 12 bases left in between. This CDR3 is built from 14 residues. CDR1 ENHRY and CDR2 SYGVKD come from the germline V gene. The CDR3 coding sequence is TGTGCCATCAGTGAGTCGGGGCAGCACGGTGGCTACACCTTC. It codes for CAISESGQHGGYTF.

In DNA form, the CDR3 reads TGTGCCAGCAGCTTGAGGGGGCCTAGTGAAAAACTGTTTTTT. Translation gives CASSLRGPSEKLFF. This chain connects TRBV5-6 to TRBJ1-4; 7 nucleotides agree with TRBD1. The CDR3 covers 14 residues. The junction had 4 bases not matched to a gene; V was cut back by 1 base and J by 7 bases. Germline CDR1 reads SGHDT; CDR2 reads YYEEEE. Using reference TRBV5-6 and TRBJ1-4 for the parts outside the CDR3, the full variable domain is DAGVTQSPTHLIKTRGQQVTLRCSPKSGHDTVSWYQQALGQGPQFIFQYYEEEERQRGNFPDRFSGHQFPNYSSELNVNALLLGDSALYLCASSLRGPSEKLFFGSGTQLSVL.

This chain connects TRBV6-5 to TRBJ1-2; TRBD1 matches 7 bases. The CDR3 consists of 15 residues. In germline, CDR1 is MNHEY, CDR2 SVGAGI. The V gene end was trimmed by 6 bases and the J gene end by 2 bases; junction bases not matched to a gene: 9. CDR3 sequence (DNA): TGTGCCAGCAGCCGATACACGGGACAGAACTATGGCTACACCTTC. As protein: CASSRYTGQNYGYTF.

The rearrangement joins TRBV5-1 to TRBJ1-1; D not certain. CDR3 length: 14 residues. The germline gives CDR1 SGHRS, CDR2 YFSETQ. The ends were cut back, 4 bases at V and 5 bases at J, with 15 bases in the middle. In DNA, the CDR3 is TGCGCCAGCAGCGATAAAAAGGGAGGGACTGAAGCTTTCTTT. Protein: CASSDKKGGTEAFF.

This clone has just one count. The chain recombines TRBV21-1 with TRBJ2-2; the D call of TRBD2 is as the table states it, not checked on the DNA. TRBV21-1 is labeled a pseudogene. The CDR3 sequence is 15 residues long. CDR3 coding DNA: TGTGCCAGCAGCACTCGCGGGGAAGACACCGGGGAGCTGTTTTTT. This codes for CASSTRGEDTGELFF.

This clone showed up just once. The chain joins TRBV7-6 to TRBJ2-1; TRBD2 matches at 13 bases. The CDR3 sequence is 17 residues long. CDR1 is SGHVS, CDR2 FNYEAQ, per germline. V shed 5 bases, J shed 3 bases, and the junction held 7 bases outside the gene matches. The CDR3 nucleotides are TGTGCCAGCAGCATCGGGACTAGCGGGGCCTTCTACAATGAGCAGTTCTTC. Translation gives CASSIGTSGAFYNEQFF. Full variable domain (missing parts from reference TRBV7-6 and TRBJ2-1): GAGVSQSPRYKVTKRGQDVALRCDPISGHVSLYWYRQALGQGPEFLTYFNYEAQQDKSGLPNDRFSAERPEGSISTLTIQRTEQRDSAMYRCASSIGTSGAFYNEQFFGPGTRLTVL.

The chain is built from TRBV19 and TRBJ1-3; D is unclear. Trimming stripped 4 bases from V and 0 bases from J, with 4 bases between. The CDR3 runs to 13 residues. Germline CDR1 and CDR2: LNHDA and SQIVND (reference sequence). CDR3 amino acids: CASSTGSGNTIYF. The DNA of the CDR3 is TGTGCCAGTAGTACAGGCTCTGGAAACACCATATATTTT.

The chain employs TRBV10-2 and TRBJ1-2; no reliable D call. V shed 8 bases and J shed 7 bases, with 20 bases lying between them. The CDR3 spans 14 residues. The germline CDR1 and CDR2 sequences are WSHSY and SAAADI. The CDR3 protein is CASSPAYRTFGYTF. The CDR3 DNA reads TGCGCCAGCTCACCCGCGTATCGTACTTTTGGCTACACCTTC.

As DNA, the CDR3 is TGTGCCAGCAGTGAAGCGAAGCTAGCGGGAGAATTTGTCTACGAGCAGTACTTC. The encoded protein is CASSEAKLAGEFVYEQYF. V is TRBV6-1 and J is TRBJ2-7, with 10 nucleotides matching TRBD2. CDR3 length: 18 residues. V trimming: 0 bases; J trimming: 3 bases; junction bases outside the gene matches: 11. CDR1 and CDR2 (germline): MNHNS, SASEGT.

The J gene is TRBJ1-1, the V gene TRBV7-3, with D tentatively TRBD1 (6 bases). This CDR3 is 15 amino acids long. Trimming took off 5 bases at V and 1 base at J, with 14 bases between the two ends. Germline V gene lookup returns CDR1 SGHTA and CDR2 FQGTGA. The CDR3 sequence: CASSPSGTPNTEAFF. DNA of the CDR3: TGTGCCAGCAGCCCGTCCGGGACACCGAACACTGAAGCTTTCTTT.

This clone was detected only a few times. The chain links TRBV7-8 to TRBJ2-7; D uncertain. This CDR3 is 15 amino acids long. Germline CDR1 SGHVS, CDR2 FQNEAQ. The V end lost 0 bases, the J end lost 2 bases, and 11 bases lay between the germline ends. The CDR3 nucleotides are TGTGCCAGCAGCTTAGCGGTCGTGGCCACCTACGAGCAGTACTTC. Protein product: CASSLAVVATYEQYF.

This chain joins TRBV28 and TRBJ2-1; 13 bases align to TRBD2. Germline V CDR1 and CDR2: MDHEN, SYDVKM. After removal of 6 bases from V and 7 bases from J, the junction contained 6 bases not matched to a gene. The CDR3 has 15 residues. CDR3 protein: CASSPRTSGRNEQFF. CDR3 sequence (DNA): TGTGCCAGCAGCCCTAGGACTAGCGGGAGAAATGAGCAGTTCTTC.

This chain joins TRBV2 and TRBJ2-2; D call uncertain. The germline V gene has CDR1 SNHLY and CDR2 FYNNEI. Between the trimmed V and J ends, which lost 1 base and 15 bases, there was a span of 9 bases. The CDR3 runs 11 residues. As DNA, the CDR3 is TGTGCCAGCAGTGAAGGGAGAATATTGTTTTTT. It yields the protein CASSEGRILFF.

J is TRBJ1-5 and V is TRBV27; D gene ambiguous. Germline lookup yields CDR1 MNHEY and CDR2 SMNVEV (reference sequence). The V end lost 7 bases, the J end lost 1 base, and 11 bases lay between the germline ends. This CDR3 is 14 amino acids long. CDR3 residues: CASTPGGSNQPQHF. As DNA, the CDR3 is TGTGCCAGCACCCCGGGTGGGAGCAATCAGCCCCAGCATTTT.

This clone appeared a few times. The chain carries TRBV29-1 and TRBJ2-4; 10 bases align to TRBD2. Trimming took 7 bases from V and 5 from J; bases not matched to a gene: 5. The CDR3 extends over 13 amino acids. Looked up from germline, CDR1 is SQVTM and CDR2 is ANQGSEA. CDR3 nucleotide sequence: TGCAGCGCGCGACTAGCGGGTGAAAACATTCAGTACTTC. This codes for CSARLAGENIQYF.

The V gene is TRBV27, the J gene TRBJ2-1; D possibly corresponds to TRBD2 (6 bases). CDR1 MNHEY and CDR2 SMNVEV come from the germline V gene (reference sequence). Trimming left V 6 bases short and J 0 bases short, with 12 bases between. This CDR3 is 15 amino acids long. CDR3 nucleotides: TGTGCCAGCAGAAGGACTACGAGCTCCTACAATGAGCAGTTCTTC. Amino acids: CASRRTTSSYNEQFF.

This clone was observed a single time. V and J are TRBV5-5 and TRBJ1-2; D is unresolved. The length of the CDR3 is 15 residues. Trimming took 5 bases from V and 5 from J, leaving 19 bases between them. The germline gives CDR1 SGHKS, CDR2 YYEKEE (reference sequence). The CDR3 spells CASSPQNSLLYGYTF. CDR3 DNA: TGTGCCAGCAGTCCACAAAACTCCTTACTATATGGCTACACCTTC.

Of note for this clone: The germline gene is not matched at one end of the junction; a read error may be the cause. The rearrangement links TRBV6-1 to TRBJ2-1; 9 bases are shared with TRBD2. Per the germline V gene, CDR1 is MNHNS and CDR2 is SASEGT. The CDR3 runs to 15 residues. DNA for the CDR3: TGTGCCAGCAGTAAAGCGGGAGGCCCGGTGAGTGAGCAGTTCTTC. Its protein is CASSKAGGPVSEQFF.

V gene TRBV9 combines with J gene TRBJ1-2, with D hard to call. The CDR3 has 13 residues. V was clipped by 3 bases and J by 4 bases, with 10 bases between them. Germline CDR1 reads SGDLS; CDR2 reads YYNGEE. The CDR3 loop reads CASSGDNPYGYTF. The CDR3 coding sequence is TGTGCCAGCAGCGGCGATAACCCCTATGGCTACACCTTC.

This chain connects TRBV6-5 to TRBJ2-1; the D is unclear. Per germline, CDR1 MNHEY and CDR2 SVGAGI. This CDR3 is 13 amino acids long. V lost 5 bases, J lost 11 bases, and 16 bases lay in between. The CDR3 here is CASSLSIATQQFF. Here the CDR3 DNA reads TGTGCCAGCAGTCTGTCGATAGCCACTCAGCAGTTCTTC.

This rearrangement joins TRBV18 to TRBJ2-1; 10 bases are a match to TRBD2. The CDR3 extends over 15 amino acids. Germline CDR1 KGHSH, CDR2 LQKENI. V shed 6 bases, J shed 4 bases, and the junction held 6 bases outside the gene matches. The chain's CDR3 is CASSRGTSAYNEQFF. Here the CDR3 DNA reads TGTGCCAGCTCCCGAGGGACTAGCGCTTACAATGAGCAGTTCTTC.